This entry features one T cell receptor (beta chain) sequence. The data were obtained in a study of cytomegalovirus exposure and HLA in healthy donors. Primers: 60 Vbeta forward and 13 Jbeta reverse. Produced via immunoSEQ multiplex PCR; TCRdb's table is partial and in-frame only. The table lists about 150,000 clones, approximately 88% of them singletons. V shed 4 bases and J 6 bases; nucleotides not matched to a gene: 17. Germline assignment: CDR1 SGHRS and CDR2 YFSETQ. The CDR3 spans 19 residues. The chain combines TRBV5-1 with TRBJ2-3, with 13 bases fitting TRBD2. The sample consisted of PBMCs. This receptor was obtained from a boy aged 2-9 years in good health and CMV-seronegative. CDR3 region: CASSRYRYTPGLAGDTQYF. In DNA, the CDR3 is TGCGCCAGCAGCCGATATCGTTATACCCCGGGACTAGCGGGGGATACGCAGTATTTT.